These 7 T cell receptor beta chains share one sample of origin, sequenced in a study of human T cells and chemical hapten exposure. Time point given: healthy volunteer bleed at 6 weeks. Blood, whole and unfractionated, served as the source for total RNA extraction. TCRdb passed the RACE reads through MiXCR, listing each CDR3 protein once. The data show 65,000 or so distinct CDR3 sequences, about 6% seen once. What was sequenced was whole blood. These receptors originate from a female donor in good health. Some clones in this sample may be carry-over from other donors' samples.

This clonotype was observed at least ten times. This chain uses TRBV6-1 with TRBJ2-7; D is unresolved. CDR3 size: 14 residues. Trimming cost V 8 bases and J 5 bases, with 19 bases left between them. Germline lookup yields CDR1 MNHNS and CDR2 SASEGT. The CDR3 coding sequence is TGTGCCAGCGGGAAGGGCCATTCATCCGACGAGCAGTACTTC. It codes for CASGKGHSSDEQYF.

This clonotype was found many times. CDR3 DNA sequence: TGTGCCAGCTCGCCATTCCTGGCGGAGAGAGGGACCGGGGAGCTGTTTTTT. It yields the protein CASSPFLAERGTGELFF. The chain uses TRBV18 and TRBJ2-2, with a tentative D call TRBD2 (5 bases). Trimming cost V 6 bases and J 5 bases, with 22 bases left between them. This CDR3 has 17 amino acids. The V gene's germline CDR1 is KGHSH and CDR2 LQKENI. The full variable domain, with the rest looked up from reference TRBV18 and TRBJ2-2, is NAGVMQNPRHLVRRRGQEARLRCSPMKGHSHVYWYRQLPEEGLKFMVYLQKENIIDESGMPKERFSAEFPKEGPSILRIQQVVRGDSAAYFCASSPFLAERGTGELFFGEGSRLTVL.

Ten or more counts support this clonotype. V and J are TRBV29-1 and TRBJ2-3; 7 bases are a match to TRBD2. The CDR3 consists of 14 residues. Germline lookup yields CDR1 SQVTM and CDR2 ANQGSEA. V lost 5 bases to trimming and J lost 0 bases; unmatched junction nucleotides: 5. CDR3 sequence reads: CSVSGTTSTDTQYF. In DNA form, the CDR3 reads TGCAGCGTTTCCGGGACTACTAGCACAGATACGCAGTATTTT.

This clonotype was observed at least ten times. The chain's CDR3 is CASSFRGEQFF. For the CDR3, the DNA is TGTGCCAGCAGTTTCAGGGGTGAGCAGTTCTTC. The chain carries TRBV28 and TRBJ2-1; tentatively, D is TRBD1 (6 bases). Germline CDR1 and CDR2: MDHEN and SYDVKM. Trimming stripped 3 bases from V and 9 bases from J, with 6 bases between. This CDR3 contains 11 residues.

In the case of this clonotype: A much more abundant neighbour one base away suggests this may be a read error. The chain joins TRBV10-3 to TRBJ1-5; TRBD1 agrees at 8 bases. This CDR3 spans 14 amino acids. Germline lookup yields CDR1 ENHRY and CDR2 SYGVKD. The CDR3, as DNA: TGTGCCATCAGGGGGACAGGCACGAATCAGACCCAGCATTTT. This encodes CAIRGTGTNQTQHF.

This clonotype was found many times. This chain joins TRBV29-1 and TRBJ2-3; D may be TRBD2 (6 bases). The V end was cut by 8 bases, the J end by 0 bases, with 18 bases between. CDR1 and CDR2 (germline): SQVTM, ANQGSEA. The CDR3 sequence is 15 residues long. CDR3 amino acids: CSTTTGLSSTDTQYF. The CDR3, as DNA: TGCAGCACAACAACGGGACTCTCAAGCACAGATACGCAGTATTTT.

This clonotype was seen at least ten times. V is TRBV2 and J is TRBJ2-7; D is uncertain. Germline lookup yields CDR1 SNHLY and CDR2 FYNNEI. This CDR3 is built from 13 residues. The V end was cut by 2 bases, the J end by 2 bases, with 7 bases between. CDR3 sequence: CASSESETYEQYF. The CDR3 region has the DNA TGTGCCAGCAGTGAAAGTGAGACCTACGAGCAGTACTTC. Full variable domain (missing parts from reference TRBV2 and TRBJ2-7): EPEVTQTPSHQVTQMGQEVILRCVPISNHLYFYWYRQILGQKVEFLVSFYNNEISEKSEIFDDQFSVERPDGSNFTLKIRSTKLEDSAMYFCASSESETYEQYFGPGTRLTVT.